Here is one TCR beta chain with its context. This entry comes from a study of CD8+ T cells in alopecia areata. Noted treatment: oral pan-JAK inhibitor, 5-10 mg twice daily. Sequencing relied on a cDNA template that was reverse transcribed from extracted RNA. Clones were sequenced by immunoSEQ multiplex PCR, and TCRdb holds only the in-frame ones, with some missing. The table records some 80,000 clones, around 65% of them present only once. There are 17 residues in the CDR3. V dropped 4 bases and J dropped 4; count of bases not matched to a gene: 12. Germline-derived CDR1 and CDR2 are MNHEY and SMNVEV (reference sequence).

The clonotype originates from a human donor with alopecia areata. The genes are TRBV27 and TRBJ2-5, with 10 positions matching TRBD2. This specimen was CD8+ T cells sorted from blood, taken at week 24, from a patient treated with tofacitinib. Here the CDR3 reads CASSSRRAGGPGETQYF. CDR3 bases: TGTGCCAGCAGTTCCCGGAGAGCGGGAGGGCCGGGAGAGACCCAGTACTTC.